These 21 T cell receptor beta chains were all obtained from the same sample, sequenced in a study of blood T cell repertoires in COVID-19. Here immunoSEQ multiplex PCR was the method, and the copy in TCRdb shows in-frame clones only, minus some. The sample lists approximately 200,000 clones; roughly nine tenths were seen once. Sequencing was carried out using PBMCs or T cells enriched from blood (not recorded which). Source of these receptors: a woman between 18 and 30 years old in a cohort exposed to, infected with or recovered from COVID-19 (not recorded which).

The V and J genes are TRBV24-1 and TRBJ2-3; TRBD2 is a possible D gene (6 bases). Germline values: CDR1 KGHDR, CDR2 SFDVKD. The ends were cut back, 3 bases at V and 2 bases at J, with 17 bases in the middle. This CDR3 contains 17 residues. The CDR3, as DNA: TGTGCCACCAGTGATCGCGGAGGTGCGGGGCCCACAGATACGCAGTATTTT. It codes for CATSDRGGAGPTDTQYF.

This sequence joins TRBV18 and TRBJ1-1; 12 bases line up with TRBD1. Germline trimming cut 6 bases from V and 0 bases from J; bases unmatched to any gene: 14. The CDR3 is 19 amino acids. Germline CDR1 KGHSH, CDR2 LQKENI. The CDR3 coding sequence is TGTGCCAGCTCGCCTCAAGGCCGGGACAGGGGGCGATTGAACACTGAAGCTTTCTTT. This encodes CASSPQGRDRGRLNTEAFF.

This chain connects TRBV2 to TRBJ2-7; unclear D gene. Germline loops: CDR1 SNHLY, CDR2 FYNNEI. The V end lost 6 bases, the J end lost 0 bases, and 3 bases lay between the germline ends. The CDR3 has 11 residues. CDR3 coding DNA: TGTGCCAGCAGCGGCTCCTACGAGCAGTACTTC. This translates into CASSGSYEQYF. The full variable domain, rest sourced from reference TRBV2 and TRBJ2-7, is EPEVTQTPSHQVTQMGQEVILRCVPISNHLYFYWYRQILGQKVEFLVSFYNNEISEKSEIFDDQFSVERPDGSNFTLKIRSTKLEDSAMYFCASSGSYEQYFGPGTRLTVT.

The V gene is TRBV11-3, the J gene TRBJ2-1; 10 bases match TRBD2. There are 17 residues in the CDR3. V gave up 5 bases and J gave up 7 bases; unmatched junction bases: 14. Germline V gene data show CDR1 as SGHNT and CDR2 as YENEEA. The CDR3 nucleotides are TGTGCCAGCAGCCCTAGCGGGAGTGGCCTTTACGCTAATGAGCAGTTCTTC. Protein product: CASSPSGSGLYANEQFF.

The chain is built from TRBV24-1 and TRBJ2-1; D remains unclear. The germline CDR1 and CDR2 sequences are KGHDR and SFDVKD. Trimming shortened V by 0 bases and J by 5 bases, and 4 bases separated the two germline ends. This CDR3 region has 13 residues. CDR3 protein: CATSDLYHNEQFF. DNA of the CDR3: TGTGCCACCAGTGATTTGTATCACAATGAGCAGTTCTTC.

The rearrangement links TRBV10-3 to TRBJ2-1; 7 nucleotides line up with TRBD2. The CDR3 has 15 residues. Trimming took 3 bases from V and 7 from J; bases not matched to a gene: 9. From germline, CDR1 is ENHRY and CDR2 SYGVKD. CDR3 sequence (DNA): TGTGCCATCAGTGAAAGGGAGGTTAGCGGGAATGAGCAGTTCTTC. It translates to CAISEREVSGNEQFF.

V usage is TRBV20-1 and J usage is TRBJ1-1, with a possible D match to TRBD1 (6 bases). Germline V gene lookup returns CDR1 DFQATT and CDR2 SNEGSKA (reference sequence). The CDR3 is 11 amino acids. The CDR3 nucleotides read TGCAAAGCTGGGGGGGCCTCTGAAGCTTTCTTT. This encodes CKAGGASEAFF.

The gene calls are TRBV28 and TRBJ2-7; D not certain. This CDR3 has 12 amino acids. Germline-derived CDR1 and CDR2 are MDHEN and SYDVKM. The V and J ends lost 6 bases and 7 bases respectively, with 13 bases between them. Written as DNA, the CDR3 is TGTGCCAGCAGAGCGTCCGGAGAGGAGCAGTACTTC. It is translated as CASRASGEEQYF.

This chain joins TRBV3-1 (or the pseudogene TRBV3-2) and TRBJ2-3; 8 positions match TRBD2. The CDR3 is 17 residues long. The ends lost 1 base at V and 0 bases at J; junction bases unmatched: 6. Germline V lookup: CDR1 LGHDT, CDR2 YNNKEL (reference sequence). The CDR3 DNA follows: TGTGCCAGCAGCCAAGGTCATTCGGGAGGGAGCACAGATACGCAGTATTTT. Protein sequence: CASSQGHSGGSTDTQYF.

This clone has just a few counts. CDR3 residues: CASSDVIPGQVLSEAFF. CDR3 sequence (DNA): TGTGCCAGCAGTGATGTAATCCCGGGACAGGTCCTATCTGAAGCTTTCTTT. The V gene is TRBV6-4, the J gene TRBJ1-1, with TRBD1 matching 8 bases. The CDR3 consists of 17 residues. The germline V gene encodes CDR1 MRHNA and CDR2 SNTAGT. Losses at the gene ends were 3 bases for V and 6 bases for J; bases not matched to a gene: 15.

This chain connects TRBV7-2 to TRBJ1-1; a weak D match, TRBD1 (5 bases). CDR3 length equals 13 residues. V lost 1 base, J lost 8 bases, and 11 bases lay in between. Germline V gene data show CDR1 as SGHTA and CDR2 as FQGNSA. CDR3 loop: CASSLDAGPEAFF. The CDR3 DNA reads TGTGCCAGCAGCTTAGATGCAGGGCCCGAAGCTTTCTTT.

This clone was recorded a few times. The chain uses TRBV11-2 and TRBJ1-3; D is unresolved. V lost 4 bases and J 0 bases, leaving 10 bases between the germline ends. This CDR3 has 15 amino acids. Germline V gene lookup returns CDR1 SGHAT and CDR2 FQNNGV. This chain's CDR3 is CASSSRTGSGNTIYF. In DNA, the CDR3 is TGTGCCAGCAGCTCCCGAACCGGCTCTGGAAACACCATATATTTT.

The chain joins TRBV27 to TRBJ1-4; 7 bases fit TRBD1. V shed 6 bases and J 5 bases; nucleotides not matched to a gene: 6. CDR1 is MNHEY and CDR2 is SMNVEV in the germline V gene (reference sequence). The length of the CDR3 is 14 residues. CDR3 loop: CASRHGTENEKLFF. DNA for the CDR3: TGTGCCAGCAGGCACGGGACAGAGAATGAAAAACTGTTTTTT.

The rearrangement joins TRBV27 to TRBJ1-5, with 9 nucleotides matching TRBD1. The CDR3 has 13 residues. CDR1 and CDR2 (germline): MNHEY, SMNVEV (reference sequence). J lost 5 bases, V lost 8 bases, and 4 bases had no gene match. The CDR3 region is CASGQGLYQPQHF. In DNA, the CDR3 is TGTGCCAGCGGACAGGGGCTGTATCAGCCCCAGCATTTT.

V usage is TRBV7-2 and J usage is TRBJ2-4, with 12 bases fitting TRBD1. J was trimmed by 11 bases and V by 5 bases; bases with no gene match: 13. The CDR3 is made up of 16 amino acids. From germline, CDR1 is SGHTA and CDR2 FQGNSA. The CDR3 DNA sequence: TGTGCCAGCAGCCCTCGACGGCCCGGGACAGGGGGCGTTCAGTACTTC. Encoded protein: CASSPRRPGTGGVQYF.

The V and J genes are TRBV5-1 and TRBJ1-5; D not certain. CDR1 SGHRS and CDR2 YFSETQ come from the germline V gene. The V gene lost 0 bases and the J gene lost 9 bases, with 13 bases spanning the gap. The CDR3 is 14 residues long. The CDR3 DNA reads TGCGCCAGCAGCTTGGGCGAGTACCGAGCGCCCCAGCATTTT. The encoded protein is CASSLGEYRAPQHF.

The rearrangement uses TRBV6-5 and TRBJ1-2; D call uncertain. The CDR3 has 14 amino acids. CDR1 MNHEY and CDR2 SVGAGI come from the germline V gene. V shed 7 bases and J shed 1 base, with 13 bases lying between them. The CDR3 loop is CASIPPVFNYGYTF. Written as DNA, the CDR3 is TGTGCCAGCATCCCCCCAGTATTTAACTATGGCTACACCTTC.

This chain joins TRBV3-1 (or the pseudogene TRBV3-2) and TRBJ1-3; maybe TRBD1 (6 bases). V was clipped by 4 bases and J by 1 base, with 11 bases between them. Germline CDR1 and CDR2: LGHDT and YNNKEL (reference sequence). The CDR3 length is 15 residues. The CDR3 coding sequence is TGTGCCAGCAGCCGGACAGTATCTTCTGGAAACACCATATATTTT. The encoded protein is CASSRTVSSGNTIYF.

This chain joins TRBV5-1 and TRBJ1-5; D perhaps matches TRBD1 (6 bases). The ends were cut back, 0 bases at V and 4 bases at J, with 8 bases in the middle. The CDR3 is 14 amino acids. Germline CDR1 is SGHRS and CDR2 is YFSETQ. The CDR3 DNA follows: TGCGCCAGCAGCTTGGGGACAGAGAATCAGCCCCAGCATTTT. Residues: CASSLGTENQPQHF.

The rearrangement joins TRBV27 to TRBJ2-5, with D possibly matching TRBD2 (5 bases). Trimming cost V 4 bases and J 0 bases, with 6 bases left between them. The germline CDR1 and CDR2 sequences are MNHEY and SMNVEV (reference sequence). The CDR3 consists of 13 residues. The CDR3 DNA follows: TGTGCCAGCAGTTCGGGGTACCAAGAGACCCAGTACTTC. Translation gives CASSSGYQETQYF.

This chain uses TRBV19 with TRBJ1-2; the D is unclear. The CDR3 covers 17 residues. Trimming left V 5 bases short and J 0 bases short, with 19 bases between. Germline V lookup: CDR1 LNHDA, CDR2 SQIVND (reference sequence). The CDR3 spells CASSLGSWSGSNYGYTF. The DNA of the CDR3 is TGTGCCAGTAGTTTGGGGTCGTGGAGCGGTTCTAACTATGGCTACACCTTC.